These T cell receptor beta chains were read from a single sample in a study of cytomegalovirus exposure and HLA in healthy donors. Some clones are missing from TCRdb's copy, which holds only in-frame ones; the method was immunoSEQ multiplex PCR. The sample consists of around 75,000 clones, approximately 80% of them appearing once. The sequencing sample was made of PBMCs. The source is a man aged 35-49 years in good health and CMV-seronegative. CDR3s include the opening cysteine and the closing phenylalanine or tryptophan. Fields, in order: D gene, clone size, J gene, V gene, CDR3 protein, CDR3 DNA. The D gene is left open where the match is weak. Not every row has a clone size; where given, it reads once, few, many or a size class.

>-|-|TRBJ1-1|TRBV12-5
CASGAGAAATLTEAFF
TGTGCTAGTGGTGCAGGGGCCGCGGCGACCTTAACTGAAGCTTTCTTT
>TRBD1|-|TRBJ1-2|TRBV5-4
CASSPGGTANNYGYTF
TGTGCCAGCAGCCCGGGTGGGACAGCAAATAACTATGGCTACACCTTC
>-|-|TRBJ1-5|TRBV6-5
CASSPPGNQPQHF
TGTGCCAGCAGTCCCCCGGGCAATCAGCCCCAGCATTTT
>-|once|TRBJ2-3|TRBV7-9
CASSSPGGVWDTDTQYF
TGTGCCAGCAGCTCCCCCGGCGGGGTTTGGGACACAGATACGCAGTATTTT
>TRBD1|few|TRBJ1-1|TRBV19
CASSRDRSGSRTEAFF
TGTGCCAGTAGTAGGGACAGGAGTGGGTCGAGGACTGAAGCTTTCTTT
>-|once|TRBJ1-2|TRBV7-3
CASSPTGGYYGYTF
TGTGCCAGCAGCCCAACGGGGGGCTACTATGGCTACACCTTC
>TRBD2|-|TRBJ2-3|TRBV4-1
CASSQDLTSGADTQYF
TGCGCCAGCAGCCAAGATCTGACTAGCGGGGCAGATACGCAGTATTTT
>-|-|TRBJ1-6|TRBV5-6
CASSSEIREGLGLSPLHF
TGTGCCAGCAGCTCGGAGATCCGGGAAGGCCTGGGACTTTCACCCCTCCACTTT
>TRBD1|-|TRBJ2-1|TRBV7-6
CASSQHSGTVSSYNEQFF
TGTGCCAGCAGCCAACACTCCGGGACAGTAAGCTCCTACAATGAGCAGTTCTTC
>TRBD1|-|TRBJ2-2|TRBV15
CATSRDKTGVTGELFF
TGTGCCACCAGCAGAGATAAGACAGGGGTAACCGGGGAGCTGTTTTTT
>TRBD1|-|TRBJ2-3|TRBV4-2
CASSPTYRGSVDTQYF
TGTGCCAGCAGCCCTACTTACAGGGGATCTGTGGATACGCAGTATTTT
>TRBD1|-|TRBJ1-1|TRBV13
CASSLARDRGRKAFF
TGTGCCAGCAGCTTAGCCCGAGACAGGGGGCGTAAGGCTTTCTTT
>-|-|TRBJ1-2|TRBV5-1
CASSLGGVNYGYTF
TGCGCCAGCAGCTTGGGCGGCGTTAACTATGGCTACACCTTC
>-|-|TRBJ2-3|TRBV7-2
CASSLVGSGDTQYF
TGTGCCAGCAGCTTAGTAGGTAGCGGAGATACGCAGTATTTT
>TRBD1|-|TRBJ2-1|TRBV7-9
CASSPRGRDREGNEQFF
TGTGCCAGCAGTCCGCGTGGTCGGGACAGGGAAGGCAATGAGCAGTTCTTC
>-|few|TRBJ2-3|TRBV7-8
CASSLGQGSNTDTQYF
TGTGCCAGCAGCTTAGGGCAGGGGAGCAACACAGATACGCAGTATTTT
>TRBD1|few|TRBJ2-7|TRBV6-5
CASSLTGSHEQYF
TGTGCCAGCAGCTTGACAGGGTCTCACGAGCAGTACTTC
>-|-|TRBJ1-3|TRBV5-1
CASSLTGSFGNTIYF
TGCGCCAGCAGCTTAACAGGGTCCTTTGGAAACACCATATATTTT
>-|-|TRBJ2-7|TRBV29-1
CSLPIHSRGYYEQYF
TGCAGCTTACCGATCCACAGCAGGGGTTACTACGAGCAGTACTTC
>TRBD1|-|TRBJ1-2|TRBV28
CASSPGGAGGYTF
TGTGCCAGCAGCCCAGGGGGCGCGGGTGGCTACACCTTC
>TRBD2|once|TRBJ2-2|TRBV7-7
CASSFGGVNTGELFF
TGTGCTAGCAGCTTCGGGGGGGTGAACACCGGGGAGCTGTTTTTT
>-|-|TRBJ1-2|TRBV27
CASSRGFGGYTF
TGTGCCAGCAGCCGCGGCTTTGGGGGCTACACCTTC
>TRBD1|few|TRBJ1-2|TRBV6-5
CASRRTGSYYGYTF
TGTGCCAGCAGGAGGACAGGCTCCTACTATGGCTACACCTTC
>TRBD1|few|TRBJ2-7|TRBV7-9
CASSSGGGISYEQYF
TGTGCCAGCAGTTCAGGGGGCGGAATATCCTACGAGCAGTACTTC
>-|-|TRBJ2-3|TRBV27
CASSVGPSTDTQYF
TGTGCCAGCTCGGTTGGGCCAAGCACAGATACGCAGTATTTT
>-|-|TRBJ1-5|TRBV19
CASIPGCSNQPQHF
TGTGCCAGTATACCGGGTTGTAGCAATCAGCCCCAGCATTTT
>TRBD2|-|TRBJ2-3|TRBV5-1
CASSLGLAGLDTQYF
TGCGCCAGCAGCTTGGGTCTAGCGGGGTTGGATACGCAGTATTTT
>-|-|TRBJ1-5|TRBV4-2
CASSQDWGHPANNQPQHF
TGTGCCAGCAGCCAAGATTGGGGGCACCCGGCCAACAATCAGCCCCAGCATTTT
>-|-|TRBJ1-6|TRBV30
CARSVLKGLRGSPLHF
TGTGCCCGGAGTGTACTTAAGGGCCTCCGGGGTTCACCCCTCCACTTT
>-|-|TRBJ2-7|TRBV5-6
CASSPAGRGEQYF
TGTGCCAGCAGCCCAGCGGGTAGGGGCGAGCAGTACTTC
>TRBD1|few|TRBJ2-1|TRBV5-6
CASSLRTGREQFF
TGTGCCAGCAGCTTAAGGACAGGGAGAGAGCAGTTCTTC
>TRBD1|-|TRBJ1-5|TRBV10-2
CASSITGDQPQHF
TGCGCCAGCAGCATCACAGGGGATCAGCCCCAGCATTTT
>TRBD2|-|TRBJ2-5|TRBV4-2
CASSQGVSGGRETQYF
TGTGCCAGCAGCCAAGGCGTTAGCGGGGGGAGGGAGACCCAGTACTTC
>TRBD1|-|TRBJ2-5|TRBV18
CASSPRGDRAQETQYF
TGTGCCAGCTCACCGAGGGGGGACAGGGCCCAAGAGACCCAGTACTTC
>TRBD1|-|TRBJ1-1|TRBV7-9
CASSPWDRNTEAFF
TGTGCCAGCAGCCCCTGGGACAGAAACACTGAAGCTTTCTTT
>TRBD1|-|TRBJ1-1|TRBV19
CASRKDRDTEAFF
TGTGCCAGTAGGAAGGACAGGGACACTGAAGCTTTCTTT